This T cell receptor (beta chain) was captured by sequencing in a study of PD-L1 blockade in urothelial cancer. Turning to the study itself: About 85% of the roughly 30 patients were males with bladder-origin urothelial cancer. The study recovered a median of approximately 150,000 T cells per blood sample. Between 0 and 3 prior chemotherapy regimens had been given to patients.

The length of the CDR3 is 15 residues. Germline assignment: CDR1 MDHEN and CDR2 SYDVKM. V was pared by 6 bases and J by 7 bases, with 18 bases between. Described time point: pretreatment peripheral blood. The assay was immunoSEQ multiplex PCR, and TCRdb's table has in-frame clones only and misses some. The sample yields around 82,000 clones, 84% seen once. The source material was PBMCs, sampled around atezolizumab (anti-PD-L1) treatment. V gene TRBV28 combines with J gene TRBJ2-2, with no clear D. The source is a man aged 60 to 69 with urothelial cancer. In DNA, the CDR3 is TGTGCCAGCAGGCCTCCGGGTAGGAACTACGGGGAGCTGTTTTTT. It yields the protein CASRPPGRNYGELFF.